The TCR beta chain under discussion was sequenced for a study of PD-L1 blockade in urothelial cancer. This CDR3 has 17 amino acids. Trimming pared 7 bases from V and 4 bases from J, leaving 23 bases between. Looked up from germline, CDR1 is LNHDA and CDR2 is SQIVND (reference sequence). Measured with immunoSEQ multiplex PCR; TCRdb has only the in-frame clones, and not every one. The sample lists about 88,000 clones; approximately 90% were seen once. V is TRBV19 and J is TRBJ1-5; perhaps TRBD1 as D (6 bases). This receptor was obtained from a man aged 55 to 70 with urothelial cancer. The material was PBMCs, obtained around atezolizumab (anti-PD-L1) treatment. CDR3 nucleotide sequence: TGTGCCAGTATCCCTACACAGGGCTTACTGAGGAATCAGCCCCAGCATTTT. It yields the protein CASIPTQGLLRNQPQHF.